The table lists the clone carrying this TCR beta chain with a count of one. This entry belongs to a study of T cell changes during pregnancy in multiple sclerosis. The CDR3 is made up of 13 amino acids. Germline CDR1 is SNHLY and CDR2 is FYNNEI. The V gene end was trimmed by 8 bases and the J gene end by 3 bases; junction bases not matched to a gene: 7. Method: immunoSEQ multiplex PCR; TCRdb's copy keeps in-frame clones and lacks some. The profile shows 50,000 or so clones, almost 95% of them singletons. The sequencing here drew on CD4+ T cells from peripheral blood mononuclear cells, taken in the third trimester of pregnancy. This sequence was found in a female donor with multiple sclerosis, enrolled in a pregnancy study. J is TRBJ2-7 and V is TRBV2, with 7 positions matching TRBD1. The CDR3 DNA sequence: TGTGCCAGCGGGCTCCGGGACAGCTACGAGCAGTACTTC. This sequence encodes CASGLRDSYEQYF.